This T cell receptor beta chain emerged from a study of blood T cell repertoires in COVID-19. Study summary: PBMCs, B-cell-depleted T cells, or T cells provided the cDNA or gDNA that made up the material.

Per the original methods: Amplification with reference gene primers provided the estimates of nucleated cell counts. TCRdb's table, derived via immunoSEQ multiplex PCR, lists solely in-frame clones and lacks some. V and J calls and clone size follow that table, whereas D and trimming were derived from the DNA. Here the sample spans just under 55,000 clones, under 85% being singletons. V lost 3 bases, J lost 3 bases, and 14 bases lay in between. Germline CDR1 reads KGHSH; CDR2 reads LQKENI. The CDR3 totals 15 residues. V and J are TRBV18 and TRBJ1-2; no clear D. The clonotype originates from a woman aged 55-70 years with acute or convalescent COVID-19. The sequenced sample consisted of peripheral blood. CDR3 residues: CASSPSRQKDYGYTF. The CDR3 DNA reads as TGTGCCAGCTCACCCTCCAGGCAGAAAGACTATGGCTACACCTTC.